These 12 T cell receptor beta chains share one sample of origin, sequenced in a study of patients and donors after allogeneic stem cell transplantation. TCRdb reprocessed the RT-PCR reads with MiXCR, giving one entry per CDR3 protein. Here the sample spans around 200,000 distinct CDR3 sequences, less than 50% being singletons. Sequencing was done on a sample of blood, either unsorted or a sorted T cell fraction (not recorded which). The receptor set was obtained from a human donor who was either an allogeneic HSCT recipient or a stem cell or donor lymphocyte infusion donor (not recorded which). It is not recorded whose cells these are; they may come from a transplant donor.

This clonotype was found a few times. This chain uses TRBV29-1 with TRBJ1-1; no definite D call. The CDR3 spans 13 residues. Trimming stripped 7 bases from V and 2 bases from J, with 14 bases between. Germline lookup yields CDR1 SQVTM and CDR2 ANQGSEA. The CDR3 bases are TGCAGCGGGGTCAGGCAAATCAACACTGAAGCTTTCTTT. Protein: CSGVRQINTEAFF. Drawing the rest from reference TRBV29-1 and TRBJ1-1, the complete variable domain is SAVISQKPSRDICQRGTSLTIQCQVDSQVTMMFWYRQQPGQSLTLIATANQGSEATYESGFVIDKFPISRPNLTFSTLTVSNMSPEDSSIYLCSGVRQINTEAFFGQGTRLTVV.

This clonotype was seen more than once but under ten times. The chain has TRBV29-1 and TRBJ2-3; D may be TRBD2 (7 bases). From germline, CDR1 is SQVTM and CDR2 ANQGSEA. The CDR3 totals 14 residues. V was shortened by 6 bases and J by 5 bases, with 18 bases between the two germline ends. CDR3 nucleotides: TGCAGCGTGGGTATGAGGGGGGGCCTAGATACGCAGTATTTT. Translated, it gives CSVGMRGGLDTQYF.

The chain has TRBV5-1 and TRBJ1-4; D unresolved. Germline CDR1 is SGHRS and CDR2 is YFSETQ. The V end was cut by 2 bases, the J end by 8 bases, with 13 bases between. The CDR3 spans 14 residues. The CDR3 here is CASSFRAQDEKLFF. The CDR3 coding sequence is TGCGCCAGCAGCTTCCGGGCCCAAGACGAAAAACTGTTTTTT.

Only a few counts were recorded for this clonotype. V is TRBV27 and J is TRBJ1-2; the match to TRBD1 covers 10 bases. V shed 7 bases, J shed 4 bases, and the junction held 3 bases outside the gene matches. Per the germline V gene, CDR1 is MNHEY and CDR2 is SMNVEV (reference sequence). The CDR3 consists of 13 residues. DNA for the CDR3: TGTGCCAGCACCCGACAGGGGGCCTATGGCTACACCTTC. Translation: CASTRQGAYGYTF.

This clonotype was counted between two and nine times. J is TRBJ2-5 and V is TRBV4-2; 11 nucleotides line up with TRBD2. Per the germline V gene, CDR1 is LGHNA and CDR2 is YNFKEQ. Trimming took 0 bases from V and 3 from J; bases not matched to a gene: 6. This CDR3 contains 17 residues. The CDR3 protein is CASSQEISGGAKETQYF. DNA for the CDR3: TGTGCCAGCAGCCAAGAAATTAGCGGGGGGGCTAAAGAGACCCAGTACTTC.

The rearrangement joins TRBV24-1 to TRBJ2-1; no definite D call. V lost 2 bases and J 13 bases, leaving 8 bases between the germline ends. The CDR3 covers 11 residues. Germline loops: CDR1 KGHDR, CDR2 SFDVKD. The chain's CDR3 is CATSDYLDQFF. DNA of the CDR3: TGTGCCACCAGTGATTACCTAGACCAGTTCTTC.

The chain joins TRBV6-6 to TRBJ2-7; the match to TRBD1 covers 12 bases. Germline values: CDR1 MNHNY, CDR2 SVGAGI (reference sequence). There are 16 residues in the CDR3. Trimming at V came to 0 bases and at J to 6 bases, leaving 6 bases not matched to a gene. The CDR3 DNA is TGTGCCAGCAGTTACTCCGGGGACAGGGGGCTCTTCGAGCAGTACTTC. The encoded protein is CASSYSGDRGLFEQYF.

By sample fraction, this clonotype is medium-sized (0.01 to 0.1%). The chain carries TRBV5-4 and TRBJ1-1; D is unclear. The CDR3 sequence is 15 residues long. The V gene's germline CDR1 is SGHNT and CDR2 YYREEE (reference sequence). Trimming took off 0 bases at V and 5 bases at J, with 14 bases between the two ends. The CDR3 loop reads CASSLDTYFRTEAFF. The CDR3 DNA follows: TGTGCCAGCAGCTTGGATACGTATTTTAGGACTGAAGCTTTCTTT.

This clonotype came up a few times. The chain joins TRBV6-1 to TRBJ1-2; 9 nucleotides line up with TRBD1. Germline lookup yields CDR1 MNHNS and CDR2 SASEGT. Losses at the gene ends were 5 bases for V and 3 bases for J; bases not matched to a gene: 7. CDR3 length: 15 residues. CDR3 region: CASSQLTGGHYGYTF. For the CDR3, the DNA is TGTGCCAGCAGTCAGCTGACAGGGGGTCACTATGGCTACACCTTC.

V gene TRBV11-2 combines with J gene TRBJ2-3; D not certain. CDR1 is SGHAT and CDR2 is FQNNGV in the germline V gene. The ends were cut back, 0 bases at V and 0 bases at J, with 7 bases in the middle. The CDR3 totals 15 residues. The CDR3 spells CASSLEARSTDTQYF. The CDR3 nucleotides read TGTGCCAGCAGCTTAGAAGCTAGGAGCACAGATACGCAGTATTTT.

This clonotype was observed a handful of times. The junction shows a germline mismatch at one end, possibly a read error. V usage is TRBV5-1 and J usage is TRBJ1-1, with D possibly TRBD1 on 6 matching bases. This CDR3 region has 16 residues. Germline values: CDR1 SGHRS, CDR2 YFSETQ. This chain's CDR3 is CASSLAVRGFFTAAFF. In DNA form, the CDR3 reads TGCGCCAGCAGCTTGGCCGTCAGGGGATTCTTCACTGCAGCTTTCTTT. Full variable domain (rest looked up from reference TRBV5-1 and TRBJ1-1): KAGVTQTPRYLIKTRGQQVTLSCSPISGHRSVSWYQQTPGQGLQFLFEYFSETQRNKGNFPGRFSGRQFSNSRSEMNVSTLELGDSALYLCASSLAVRGFFTAAFFGQGTRLTVV.

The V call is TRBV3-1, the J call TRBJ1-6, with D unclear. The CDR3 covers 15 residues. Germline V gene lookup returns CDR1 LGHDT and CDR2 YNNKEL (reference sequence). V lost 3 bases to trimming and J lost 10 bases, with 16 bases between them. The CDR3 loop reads CASSQGGATDSPLHF. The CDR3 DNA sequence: TGTGCCAGCAGCCAGGGTGGCGCGACCGACTCACCCCTCCACTTT.